These 7 T cell receptor beta chains were all obtained from the same sample, sequenced in a study of T-cell memory formation after mild COVID-19. TCRdb reprocessed the 5' RACE reads with MiXCR, giving one entry per CDR3 protein. The sample consists of about 340,000 distinct CDR3 sequences, about a sixth of them appearing once. Sequencing was carried out using PBMCs or a T cell subset sorted from them (not recorded which). These receptor sequences come from a man aged 18 to 29 who had mild COVID-19 (a few samples of this study predate the infection). Cell type and time point are not known.

The table lists this clonotype with a few counts. The CDR3 loop is CASSLAGRDTGELFF. The CDR3 region has the DNA TGTGCCAGCAGCTTAGCAGGGAGGGATACCGGGGAGCTGTTTTTT. This chain joins TRBV7-6 and TRBJ2-2; TRBD2 aligns across 7 bases. The CDR3 is 15 residues long. CDR1 is SGHVS and CDR2 is FNYEAQ in the germline V gene. J was trimmed by 5 bases and V by 0 bases; bases with no gene match: 3.

For this clonotype: At one boundary the junction diverges from the germline segment, which might be a read error. The V call is TRBV28, the J call TRBJ1-2, with D perhaps matching TRBD1 (5 bases). The CDR3 runs 12 residues. In germline, CDR1 is MDHEN, CDR2 SYDVKM. CDR3 nucleotides: TGTGCCAGCAGTTACTCCGGGTCTCAGGGCGCCTTC. This gives the protein CASSYSGSQGAF.

This chain connects TRBV11-2 to TRBJ2-5; D is undetermined. CDR3 length: 13 residues. Trimming took off 2 bases at V and 4 bases at J, with 8 bases between the two ends. In germline, CDR1 is SGHAT, CDR2 FQNNGV. The CDR3 DNA sequence: TGTGCCAGCAGCTTACTTCTATCAGAGACCCAGTACTTC. It translates to CASSLLLSETQYF.

There are many counts of this clonotype. The chain couples TRBV4-1 to TRBJ2-1; D call uncertain. The germline V and J ends were trimmed by 5 bases and 6 bases, with 17 bases remaining between them. The CDR3 has 15 amino acids. The germline V gene has CDR1 MGHRA and CDR2 YSYEKL. The CDR3 DNA reads as TGCGCCAGCAGCGTGACGGGCCTTCAAGCCAATGAGCAGTTCTTC. Protein sequence: CASSVTGLQANEQFF.

V usage is TRBV11-2 and J usage is TRBJ1-4; 8 nucleotides line up with TRBD1. The germline V gene has CDR1 SGHAT and CDR2 FQNNGV. This CDR3 region has 15 residues. After removal of 1 base from V and 8 bases from J, the junction contained 6 bases not matched to a gene. The CDR3 protein is CASSLGLAGGEKLFF. CDR3 sequence (DNA): TGTGCCAGCAGCTTAGGTCTGGCAGGGGGCGAAAAACTGTTTTTT.

The chain combines TRBV19 with TRBJ1-6, with D unresolved. The CDR3 runs 12 residues. V was shortened by 11 bases and J by 14 bases, with 19 bases between the two germline ends. Germline V CDR1 and CDR2: LNHDA, SQIVND (reference sequence). This CDR3 is CACSEGPETLHF. DNA for the CDR3: TGTGCCTGCTCGGAGGGCCCAGAGACCCTCCACTTT.

This chain joins TRBV6-2 or TRBV6-3 and TRBJ2-5, with TRBD1 matching 8 bases. The germline V gene encodes CDR1 MNHEY and CDR2 SVGEGT. CDR3 length: 15 amino acids. V gave up 4 bases and J gave up 5 bases; unmatched junction bases: 9. CDR3 nucleotides: TGTGCCAGCAGTTCTATGGGACAGGCTCGGGAGACCCAGTACTTC. Amino acid sequence: CASSSMGQARETQYF.